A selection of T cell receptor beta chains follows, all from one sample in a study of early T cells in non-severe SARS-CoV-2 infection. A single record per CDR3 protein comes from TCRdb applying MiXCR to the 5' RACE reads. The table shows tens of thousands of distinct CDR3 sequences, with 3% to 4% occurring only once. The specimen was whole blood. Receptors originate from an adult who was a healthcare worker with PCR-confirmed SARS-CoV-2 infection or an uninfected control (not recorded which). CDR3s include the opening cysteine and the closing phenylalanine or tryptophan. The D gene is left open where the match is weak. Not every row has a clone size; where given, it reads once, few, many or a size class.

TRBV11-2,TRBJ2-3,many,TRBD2,CASSDGLGPDTQYF,TGTGCCAGCAGTGATGGACTAGGACCAGATACGCAGTATTTT
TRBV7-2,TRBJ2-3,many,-,CASSLALLGGLTDTQYF,TGTGCCAGCAGCTTAGCGTTACTCGGGGGCCTCACAGATACGCAGTATTTT
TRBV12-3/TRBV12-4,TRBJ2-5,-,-,CASSLRTAQETQYF,TGTGCCAGCAGTTTAAGGACAGCCCAAGAGACCCAGTACTTC
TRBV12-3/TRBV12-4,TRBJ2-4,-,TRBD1,CASRDRGNIQYF,TGTGCCAGCAGGGACAGGGGAAACATTCAGTACTTC
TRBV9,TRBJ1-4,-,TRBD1,CASSVTGGEALNEKLFF,TGTGCCAGCAGCGTTACAGGGGGCGAGGCACTTAATGAAAAACTGTTTTTT
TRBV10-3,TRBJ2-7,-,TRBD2,CAISESTPSGTSDSRAYEQYF,TGTGCCATCAGTGAGTCGACTCCTTCCGGGACTAGCGACTCCCGTGCCTACGAGCAGTACTTC
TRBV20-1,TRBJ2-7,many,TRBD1,CSAPIRGQGSSEQYF,TGCAGTGCTCCGATTCGGGGACAGGGGTCTTCCGAGCAGTACTTC
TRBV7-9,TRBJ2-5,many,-,CASSLLQQERLQETQYF,TGTGCCAGCAGCTTGCTCCAACAGGAACGCTTACAAGAGACCCAGTACTTC
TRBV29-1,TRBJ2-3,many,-,CSVEGGGTQDTQYF,TGCAGCGTTGAAGGAGGTGGGACCCAAGATACGCAGTATTTT
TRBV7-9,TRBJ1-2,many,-,CASSLGDYGYTF,TGTGCCAGCAGCTTAGGGGACTATGGCTACACCTTC
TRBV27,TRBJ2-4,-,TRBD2,CASSLQLAGAGNIQYF,TGTGCCAGCAGTTTACAGCTAGCGGGAGCCGGAAACATTCAGTACTTC
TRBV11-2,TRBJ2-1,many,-,CASSSPDRNRDNEQFF,TGTGCCAGCAGCTCACCAGACAGGAATAGGGACAATGAGCAGTTCTTC
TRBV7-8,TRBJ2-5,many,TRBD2,CASSLVGSGRAIETQYF,TGTGCCAGCAGCTTAGTCGGTAGCGGGAGGGCCATTGAGACCCAGTACTTC
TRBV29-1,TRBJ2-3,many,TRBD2,CSVDRGVADTQYF,TGCAGCGTTGATCGGGGGGTGGCAGATACGCAGTATTTT
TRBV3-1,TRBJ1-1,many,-,CASHPRGSNTEAFF,TGTGCCAGCCACCCCAGGGGTTCTAACACTGAAGCTTTCTTT
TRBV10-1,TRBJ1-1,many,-,CASSELTGTAAEAFF,TGCGCCAGCAGTGAGCTTACCGGGACCGCAGCTGAAGCTTTCTTT
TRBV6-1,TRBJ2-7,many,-,CASSAAYRAPAYEQYF,TGTGCCAGCAGCGCCGCGTACCGGGCCCCAGCCTACGAGCAGTACTTC
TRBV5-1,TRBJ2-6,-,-,CASSLDANSGANVLTF,TGCGCCAGCAGCTTGGACGCTAACTCTGGGGCCAACGTCCTGACTTTC
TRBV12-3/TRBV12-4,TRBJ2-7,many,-,CASSGSTYEQYF,TGTGCCAGCAGTGGGTCCACGTACGAGCAGTACTTC
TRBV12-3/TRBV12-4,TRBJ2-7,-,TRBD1,CASSYRGEQYF,TGTGCCAGCAGTTACAGGGGTGAGCAGTACTTC
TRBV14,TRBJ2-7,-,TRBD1,CASSQVGGGRGYEQYF,TGTGCCAGCAGCCAAGTAGGGGGCGGACGTGGATACGAGCAGTACTTC
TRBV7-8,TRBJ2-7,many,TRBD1,CASSPPGQDFFQSSYEQYF,TGTGCCAGCAGCCCCCCGGGACAGGACTTTTTTCAAAGCTCCTACGAGCAGTACTTC
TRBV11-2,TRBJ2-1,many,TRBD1,CASSFIRQGPYNEQFF,TGTGCCAGCAGCTTTATTAGACAGGGACCCTACAATGAGCAGTTCTTC
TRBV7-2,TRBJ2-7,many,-,CASSLAPGDRYEQYF,TGTGCCAGCAGCTTAGCCCCCGGGGATCGCTACGAGCAGTACTTC
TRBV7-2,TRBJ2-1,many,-,CASSLLNEQFF,TGTGCCAGCAGCTTACTCAATGAGCAGTTCTTC
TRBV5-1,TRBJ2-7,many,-,CASSSLGQYEQYF,TGCGCCAGCAGCTCTTTAGGACAGTACGAGCAGTACTTC
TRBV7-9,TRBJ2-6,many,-,CASSLDWRRSGANVLTF,TGTGCCAGCAGCTTAGATTGGCGGCGGTCTGGGGCCAACGTCCTGACTTTC
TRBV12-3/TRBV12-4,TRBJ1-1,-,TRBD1,CASSTGQLNTEAFF,TGTGCCAGCAGTACGGGACAGCTGAACACTGAAGCTTTCTTT
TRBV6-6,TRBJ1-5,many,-,CASSFPGEYQPQHF,TGTGCCAGCAGCTTCCCTGGGGAGTATCAGCCCCAGCATTTT
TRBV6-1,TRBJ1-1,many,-,CASSWADTEAFF,TGTGCCAGCAGTTGGGCCGACACTGAAGCTTTCTTT
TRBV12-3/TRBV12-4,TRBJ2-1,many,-,CASSLVVGERYNEQFF,TGTGCCAGCAGTTTGGTGGTGGGCGAGCGGTACAATGAGCAGTTCTTC
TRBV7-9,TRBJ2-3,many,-,CASSLAGVGTDTQYF,TGTGCCAGCAGCTTAGCAGGGGTTGGCACAGATACGCAGTATTTT
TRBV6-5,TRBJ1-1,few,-,CASSRGRPTEAFF,TGTGCCAGCAGCCGAGGGAGGCCCACTGAAGCTTTCTTT
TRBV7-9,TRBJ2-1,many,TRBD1,CASNPGTGGKWNEQFF,TGTGCCAGCAACCCCGGGACAGGGGGCAAGTGGAATGAGCAGTTCTTC
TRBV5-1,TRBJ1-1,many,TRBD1,CASSQDRGGTEAFF,TGCGCCAGCAGCCAAGACAGGGGAGGGACTGAAGCTTTCTTT
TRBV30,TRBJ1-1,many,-,CAWSVQSGTEAFF,TGTGCCTGGAGTGTACAGAGCGGCACTGAAGCTTTCTTT
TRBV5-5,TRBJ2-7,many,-,CASSPPDSYEQYF,TGTGCCAGCAGCCCACCTGACAGCTACGAGCAGTACTTC
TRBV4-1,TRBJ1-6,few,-,CASSQVKQGDSPLHF,TGCGCCAGCAGCCAAGTCAAACAGGGAGATTCACCCCTCCACTTT
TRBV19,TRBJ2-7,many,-,CASSWTVKSYEQYF,TGTGCCAGTAGCTGGACAGTAAAATCCTACGAGCAGTACTTC
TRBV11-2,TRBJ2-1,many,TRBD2,CASASGTSYNEQFF,TGTGCCAGCGCGAGCGGGACCTCCTACAATGAGCAGTTCTTC
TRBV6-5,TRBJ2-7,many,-,CASSYSGGPAYEQYF,TGTGCCAGCAGTTACTCGGGGGGGCCGGCCTACGAGCAGTACTTC
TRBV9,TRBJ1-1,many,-,CASRGYAEAFF,TGTGCCAGCAGGGGGTACGCTGAAGCTTTCTTT
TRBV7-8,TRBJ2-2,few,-,CASSRRETNTGELFF,TGTGCCAGCAGCCGACGGGAGACGAACACCGGGGAGCTGTTTTTT
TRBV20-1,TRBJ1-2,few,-,CSARESYGYTF,TGCAGTGCTCGGGAGAGCTATGGCTACACCTTC
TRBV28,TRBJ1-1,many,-,CASSLERTMNTEAFF,TGTGCCAGCAGTTTGGAAAGAACCATGAACACTGAAGCTTTCTTT
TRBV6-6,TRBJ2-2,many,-,CASRRLVPGELFF,TGTGCCAGCAGGCGACTAGTCCCCGGGGAGCTGTTTTTT